These 14 T cell receptor beta chains were sequenced from one sample in a study of blood T cell repertoires in COVID-19. Data came from immunoSEQ multiplex PCR; TCRdb stores just in-frame clones and leaves some out. The table lists about 60,000 clones, roughly 82% of them singletons. Sequencing input: peripheral blood. Source of these receptors: a human donor in a cohort sampled during active COVID-19.

This clone has just one count. V and J are TRBV10-3 and TRBJ1-6, with D tentatively TRBD1 (5 bases). This CDR3 comprises 15 residues. The germline CDR1 and CDR2 sequences are ENHRY and SYGVKD. V lost 1 base, J lost 9 bases, and 13 bases lay in between. In nucleotides, the CDR3 is TGTGCCATCAGTGAGTTGGGAGGGACCCTTTCACCCCTCCACTTT. This encodes CAISELGGTLSPLHF.

V is TRBV2 and J is TRBJ2-7; D might be TRBD2 (6 bases). This CDR3 region has 12 residues. Germline V gene lookup returns CDR1 SNHLY and CDR2 FYNNEI. Trimming left V 8 bases short and J 13 bases short, with 21 bases between. DNA for the CDR3: TGTGCCAGCCGGGAGTACAGACGCCTATTTTACTTC. Translation gives CASREYRRLFYF. The whole variable domain, filled in from reference TRBV2 and TRBJ2-7, reads EPEVTQTPSHQVTQMGQEVILRCVPISNHLYFYWYRQILGQKVEFLVSFYNNEISEKSEIFDDQFSVERPDGSNFTLKIRSTKLEDSAMYFCASREYRRLFYFGPGTRLTVT.

The V gene is TRBV18, the J gene TRBJ2-6, with 7 bases fitting TRBD1. The CDR3 runs to 16 residues. Trimming took 6 bases from V and 0 from J; bases not matched to a gene: 5. Germline CDR1 and CDR2: KGHSH and LQKENI. The CDR3 reads CASSRDSLSGANVLTF. CDR3 in DNA: TGTGCCAGCTCCCGGGACAGCCTCTCTGGGGCCAACGTCCTGACTTTC.

The genes are TRBV2 and TRBJ2-2; TRBD1 is a possible D gene (5 bases). There are 15 residues in the CDR3. Germline assignment: CDR1 SNHLY and CDR2 FYNNEI. V was pared by 6 bases and J by 2 bases, with 13 bases between. As DNA, the CDR3 is TGTGCCAGCAGGTTATGGGGCATCAACACCGGGGAGCTGTTTTTT. Protein sequence: CASRLWGINTGELFF.

The J gene is TRBJ1-2, the V gene TRBV5-1; 7 nucleotides agree with TRBD1. There are 14 residues in the CDR3. CDR1 is SGHRS and CDR2 is YFSETQ in the germline V gene. V lost 4 bases and J lost 8; bases outside the gene matches: 11. The CDR3 DNA reads TGCGCCAGCAGCCCCCTCGGGACAGAAGGCGGCTACACCTTC. Protein sequence: CASSPLGTEGGYTF.

CDR3 sequence: CASSQGGDYEQYF. The CDR3 DNA reads as TGTGCCAGCAGCCAGGGGGGGGATTACGAGCAGTACTTC. The rearrangement links TRBV14 to TRBJ2-7, with TRBD2 matching over 7 bases. J lost 4 bases, V lost 3 bases, and 3 bases had no gene match. CDR1 and CDR2 (germline): SGHDN, FVKESK. The CDR3 runs to 13 residues.

This chain uses TRBV7-3 with TRBJ2-6; 14 nucleotides agree with TRBD2. The CDR3 consists of 19 residues. Germline V CDR1 and CDR2: SGHTA, FQGTGA. The J segment lost 2 bases and the V segment lost 2 bases, leaving 5 bases of the junction unmatched. The CDR3 bases are TGTGCCAGCAGCTTATCCGCGACTAGCGGGGGGGCTGGGGCCAACGTCCTGACTTTC. This translates into CASSLSATSGGAGANVLTF.

The gene calls are TRBV28 and TRBJ1-6; D remains unclear. The CDR3 has 11 residues. The V and J ends lost 11 bases and 8 bases respectively, with 10 bases between them. Germline V gives CDR1 MDHEN, CDR2 SYDVKM. The CDR3 DNA reads as TGTGCCGTCGTGGGAGATTCACCCCTCCACTTT. It codes for CAVVGDSPLHF.

Here the CDR3 DNA reads TGCGCCAGCAGCGAGAACAGGGGTACGAACACCGGGGAGCTGTTTTTT. Amino acid sequence: CASSENRGTNTGELFF. This chain connects TRBV5-1 to TRBJ2-2; 7 bases are a match to TRBD1. After removal of 4 bases from V and 0 bases from J, the junction contained 6 bases not matched to a gene. The germline V gene encodes CDR1 SGHRS and CDR2 YFSETQ. The CDR3 contains 16 residues.

The chain recombines TRBV7-9 with TRBJ1-2, with 8 bases that match TRBD1. There are 14 residues in the CDR3. The germline V gene has CDR1 SEHNR and CDR2 FQNEAQ (reference sequence). V lost 3 bases and J lost 3; bases outside the gene matches: 3. CDR3 nucleotides: TGTGCCAGCAGCTTCAACAGGGGGGACTATGGCTACACCTTC. It encodes CASSFNRGDYGYTF.

V and J are TRBV28 and TRBJ2-3; 8 bases fit TRBD2. Germline V gives CDR1 MDHEN, CDR2 SYDVKM. J lost 1 base, V lost 10 bases, and 4 bases had no gene match. CDR3 length equals 13 residues. CDR3 in DNA: TGTGCCAACAGCGGGGGAGGCACAGATACGCAGTATTTT. Amino acids: CANSGGGTDTQYF. Complete variable domain (other parts from reference TRBV28 and TRBJ2-3): DVKVTQSSRYLVKRTGEKVFLECVQDMDHENMFWYRQDPGLGLRLIYFSYDVKMKEKGDIPEGYSVSREKKERFSLILESASTNQTSMYLCANSGGGTDTQYFGPGTRLTVL.

The chain couples TRBV7-7 to TRBJ2-7; 7 nucleotides agree with TRBD1. The germline CDR1 and CDR2 sequences are SSHAT and FNYEAQ (reference sequence). With 0 bases clipped from V and 5 bases from J, the junction kept 13 bases outside the gene matches. The CDR3 is made up of 17 amino acids. The CDR3 coding sequence is TGTGCCAGCAGCTTAGCGCGACGGAGACAGGGACGCAACGAGCAGTACTTC. Translating it yields CASSLARRRQGRNEQYF.

The chain couples TRBV18 to TRBJ1-3, with D unclear. The CDR3 loop spans 16 amino acids. V gave up 3 bases and J gave up 0 bases, with 12 bases separating them. CDR1 is KGHSH and CDR2 is LQKENI in the germline V gene. CDR3: CASSPLERSSGNTIYF. CDR3 bases: TGTGCCAGCTCACCGTTAGAGAGGAGCTCTGGAAACACCATATATTTT.

This clone was seen once. The V gene is TRBV4-1, the J gene TRBJ2-3; TRBD2 aligns across 9 bases. The CDR3 is 18 amino acids. J lost 1 base, V lost 1 base, and 9 bases had no gene match. Germline V lookup: CDR1 MGHRA, CDR2 YSYEKL. The CDR3 DNA sequence: TGCGCCAGCAGCCAAGCGGCGGGGGGGGCCGCTGGCACAGATACGCAGTATTTT. Translated, it gives CASSQAAGGAAGTDTQYF.